The 24 T cell receptor beta chains presented below share a single source sample, sequenced in a study of blood T cell repertoires in COVID-19. The assay was immunoSEQ multiplex PCR, and TCRdb's table has in-frame clones only and misses some. This repertoire shows around 60,000 clones, 86% found once; its top ten account for 1% to 1.5%. The sample was peripheral blood. The source of these receptors is a woman of 80 years or more with acute or convalescent COVID-19.

Comments on this clone: Other nucleotide sequences from this sample produce the same CDR3. V is TRBV12-5 and J is TRBJ1-4, with D possibly being TRBD1 (5 bases). This CDR3 is built from 17 residues. The ends were cut back, 2 bases at V and 5 bases at J, with 18 bases in the middle. In germline, CDR1 is LGHNT, CDR2 FRNRAP. The CDR3 here is CASGLSSAQGYNEKLFF. The DNA for the CDR3 is TGTGCTAGTGGTTTGAGCTCCGCCCAGGGCTACAATGAAAAACTGTTTTTT.

This chain uses TRBV4-1 with TRBJ1-2; D gene ambiguous. The V end lost 2 bases, the J end lost 8 bases, and 15 bases lay between the germline ends. The CDR3 spans 14 residues. Germline assignment: CDR1 MGHRA and CDR2 YSYEKL. CDR3 residues: CASSQLLPSVGYTF. In DNA, the CDR3 is TGCGCCAGCAGCCAATTGCTTCCCAGTGTGGGCTACACCTTC.

This chain links TRBV7-9 with TRBJ1-6; D may be TRBD1 (5 bases). This CDR3 is built from 16 residues. Looked up from germline, CDR1 is SEHNR and CDR2 is FQNEAQ (reference sequence). With 4 bases removed from V and 0 bases from J, the gap between germline ends came to 10 bases. CDR3 sequence reads: CASSWGGSSYNSPLHF. In DNA, the CDR3 is TGTGCCAGCAGCTGGGGCGGCAGCTCCTATAATTCACCCCTCCACTTT.

The V call is TRBV29-1, the J call TRBJ2-7; 9 nucleotides match TRBD1. V gave up 8 bases and J gave up 5 bases; unmatched junction bases: 10. The CDR3 loop spans 13 amino acids. Germline V gene lookup returns CDR1 SQVTM and CDR2 ANQGSEA. The chain's CDR3 is CSIQGQGKNEQYF. CDR3 nucleotide sequence: TGCAGCATCCAAGGACAGGGGAAGAACGAGCAGTACTTC.

The CDR3 sequence: CASSQPGLGVGGELFF. The CDR3 DNA follows: TGTGCCAGCAGCCAGCCGGGACTGGGGGTTGGTGGGGAGCTGTTTTTT. This sequence joins TRBV3-1 (or the pseudogene TRBV3-2) and TRBJ2-2; tentatively, D is TRBD2 (6 bases). The germline V gene encodes CDR1 LGHDT and CDR2 YNNKEL (reference sequence). The CDR3 loop spans 16 amino acids. Trimming stripped 3 bases from V and 8 bases from J, with 19 bases between.

The V and J genes are TRBV2 and TRBJ1-5; 7 bases are a match to TRBD1. Trimming at V came to 5 bases and at J to 1 base, leaving 5 bases not matched to a gene. This CDR3 has 15 amino acids. The V gene's germline CDR1 is SNHLY and CDR2 FYNNEI. CDR3 DNA: TGTGCCAGCAGTAGACAGGGTTGGAGCAATCAGCCCCAGCATTTT. This sequence encodes CASSRQGWSNQPQHF. The whole variable domain, remainder taken from reference TRBV2 and TRBJ1-5, is EPEVTQTPSHQVTQMGQEVILRCVPISNHLYFYWYRQILGQKVEFLVSFYNNEISEKSEIFDDQFSVERPDGSNFTLKIRSTKLEDSAMYFCASSRQGWSNQPQHFGDGTRLSIL.

The V and J genes are TRBV18 and TRBJ2-2; TRBD1 matches at 12 bases. V was pared by 6 bases and J by 4 bases, with 6 bases of the junction left unmatched. In germline, CDR1 is KGHSH, CDR2 LQKENI. This CDR3 has 16 amino acids. The CDR3 coding sequence is TGTGCCAGCTCCGGGACAGGGGGCGCGGGCACCGGGGAGCTGTTTTTT. Translated: CASSGTGGAGTGELFF.

This sequence joins TRBV4-1 and TRBJ1-1, with D possibly being TRBD1 (6 bases). The CDR3 totals 14 residues. Trimming took 8 bases from V and 1 from J, leaving 14 bases between them. Germline-derived CDR1 and CDR2 are MGHRA and YSYEKL. The CDR3 reads CASRLSTGNTEAFF. The CDR3 DNA follows: TGCGCCAGCCGCCTGTCGACAGGGAACACTGAAGCTTTCTTT.

V and J are TRBV30 and TRBJ1-1; D may be TRBD1 (6 bases). Germline V gene data show CDR1 as GTSNPN and CDR2 as SVGIG (reference sequence). The CDR3 is 13 amino acids. Trimming shortened V by 0 bases and J by 10 bases, and 15 bases separated the two germline ends. The CDR3 DNA follows: TGTGCCTGGAGTGTACAATCAGGGGTAAGAGCTTTCTTT. Translation: CAWSVQSGVRAFF.

The gene calls are TRBV19 and TRBJ2-1; D may be TRBD1 (6 bases). Trimming stripped 4 bases from V and 10 bases from J, with 17 bases between. This CDR3 is 14 amino acids long. Per the germline V gene, CDR1 is LNHDA and CDR2 is SQIVND (reference sequence). The CDR3 DNA sequence: TGTGCCAGTAGTAGCTTCCACACGGGACAAGAGCAGTTCTTC. This encodes CASSSFHTGQEQFF.

The chain has TRBV11-3 and TRBJ2-1; 9 bases are shared with TRBD2. The CDR3 has 16 residues. Germline CDR1 SGHNT, CDR2 YENEEA. J was trimmed by 4 bases and V by 1 base; bases with no gene match: 5. The CDR3 DNA reads as TGTGCCAGCAGCTTAGGGATTAGCGGGGGATACAATGAGCAGTTCTTC. This codes for CASSLGISGGYNEQFF. Combining the CDR3 with reference TRBV11-3 and TRBJ2-1 gives the whole variable domain EAGVVQSPRYKIIEKKQPVAFWCNPISGHNTLYWYLQNLGQGPELLIRYENEEAVDDSQLPKDRFSAERLKGVDSTLKIQPAELGDSAVYLCASSLGISGGYNEQFFGPGTRLTVL.

The rearrangement uses TRBV5-1 and TRBJ1-3; 8 bases map to TRBD1. The CDR3 has 16 amino acids. The germline CDR1 and CDR2 sequences are SGHRS and YFSETQ. The V segment lost 0 bases and the J segment 4 bases; nucleotides outside the gene matches: 6. The CDR3 nucleotides are TGCGCCAGCAGCTTGGCGGGGACAGGCATGGGAAACACCATATATTTT. Its translation: CASSLAGTGMGNTIYF.

The chain has TRBV7-9 and TRBJ2-1, with 9 nucleotides matching TRBD2. From germline, CDR1 is SEHNR and CDR2 FQNEAQ (reference sequence). The CDR3 is 14 amino acids. The trim removed 3 bases at V and 4 bases at J, leaving 1 base unmatched. The CDR3 bases are TGTGCCAGCAGCTTGACTAGCGGATACAATGAGCAGTTCTTC. Its translation: CASSLTSGYNEQFF.

This clone was picked up one time. The CDR3 sequence is CASSPIRGGEGETQYF. DNA for the CDR3: TGTGCCAGCAGCCCCATAAGGGGTGGGGAAGGAGAGACCCAGTACTTC. The chain links TRBV7-2 to TRBJ2-5; a weak D match, TRBD1 (5 bases). This CDR3 has 16 amino acids. Per the germline V gene, CDR1 is SGHTA and CDR2 is FQGNSA. V was shortened by 5 bases and J by 4 bases, with 20 bases between the two germline ends.

This clone showed up just once. The gene calls are TRBV19 and TRBJ2-1, with TRBD1 matching over 9 bases. Germline lookup yields CDR1 LNHDA and CDR2 SQIVND (reference sequence). The V gene end was trimmed by 5 bases and the J gene end by 9 bases; junction bases not matched to a gene: 11. The CDR3 extends over 15 amino acids. The CDR3 loop reads CASSVSPGQGREQFF. The CDR3 nucleotides read TGTGCCAGTAGTGTATCTCCGGGACAGGGTCGTGAGCAGTTCTTC.

The chain carries TRBV30 and TRBJ2-1; 10 bases map to TRBD2. CDR1 and CDR2 (germline): GTSNPN, SVGIG (reference sequence). This CDR3 is 14 amino acids long. The junction had 3 bases not matched to a gene; V was cut back by 3 bases and J by 4 bases. The CDR3 region has the DNA TGTGCCTGGAGGACTAGCGGGCCTTACAATGAGCAGTTCTTC. Its protein is CAWRTSGPYNEQFF.

This chain links TRBV3-1 (or the pseudogene TRBV3-2) with TRBJ1-2; D unresolved. Germline V lookup: CDR1 LGHDT, CDR2 YNNKEL (reference sequence). The CDR3 extends over 12 amino acids. Trimming pared 1 base from V and 8 bases from J, leaving 8 bases between. CDR3 sequence: CASSQGQRGYTF. The DNA of the CDR3 is TGTGCCAGCAGCCAAGGTCAGAGGGGCTACACCTTC.

The chain combines TRBV7-9 with TRBJ1-6; TRBD1 agrees at 7 bases. The CDR3 spans 17 residues. V lost 5 bases and J lost 0; bases outside the gene matches: 7. Germline V CDR1 and CDR2: SEHNR, FQNEAQ (reference sequence). As DNA, the CDR3 is TGTGCCAGCAGCGGCGGACAGGCGAGCTCCTATAATTCACCCCTCCACTTT. Its translation is CASSGGQASSYNSPLHF.

The chain has TRBV28 and TRBJ1-4; 9 bases agree with TRBD1. Trimming took 5 bases from V and 10 from J; bases not matched to a gene: 5. Germline assignment: CDR1 MDHEN and CDR2 SYDVKM. The CDR3 has 13 residues. The CDR3 is CASSPSTGGKLFF. CDR3 nucleotide sequence: TGTGCCAGCAGTCCCTCGACAGGGGGAAAACTGTTTTTT.

This chain joins TRBV9 and TRBJ2-2; 7 bases align to TRBD1. The CDR3 runs 16 residues. Germline CDR1 is SGDLS and CDR2 is YYNGEE. V was pared by 2 bases and J by 6 bases, with 10 bases of the junction left unmatched. In DNA, the CDR3 is TGTGCCAGCAGCGTTGAGGGGGCGCGTAACCCCGGGGAGCTGTTTTTT. It codes for CASSVEGARNPGELFF.

The rearrangement links TRBV5-1 to TRBJ2-3, with 8 bases that match TRBD2. The V segment lost 0 bases and the J segment 7 bases; nucleotides outside the gene matches: 7. The CDR3 consists of 15 residues. The V gene's germline CDR1 is SGHRS and CDR2 YFSETQ. The CDR3 loop reads CASSLAGRAGNTQYF. The CDR3 DNA sequence: TGCGCCAGCAGCTTGGCCGGGAGGGCCGGGAATACGCAGTATTTT. Full variable domain (outside the CDR3, taken from reference TRBV5-1 and TRBJ2-3): KAGVTQTPRYLIKTRGQQVTLSCSPISGHRSVSWYQQTPGQGLQFLFEYFSETQRNKGNFPGRFSGRQFSNSRSEMNVSTLELGDSALYLCASSLAGRAGNTQYFGPGTRLTVL.

The V gene is TRBV10-3, the J gene TRBJ2-1, with D possibly being TRBD2 (6 bases). The CDR3 runs 12 residues. Germline loops: CDR1 ENHRY, CDR2 SYGVKD. Trimming took 4 bases from V and 12 from J, leaving 13 bases between them. In DNA form, the CDR3 reads TGTGCCATCAGTGGGGACTCGGGGAGGCAGTTCTTC. It translates to CAISGDSGRQFF.

The chain has TRBV19 and TRBJ1-2; D is possibly TRBD1 (6 bases). Trimming stripped 10 bases from V and 5 bases from J, with 17 bases between. Germline V CDR1 and CDR2: LNHDA, SQIVND (reference sequence). This CDR3 spans 13 amino acids. This CDR3 is CATSETGEYGYTF. The CDR3 DNA is TGTGCCACCAGCGAGACAGGAGAGTATGGCTACACCTTC.

The sample holds one count of this clone. The chain couples TRBV19 to TRBJ2-7; 10 bases agree with TRBD2. Trimming removed 4 bases from V and 2 bases from J; junction bases left unmatched: 5. The CDR3 is made up of 15 amino acids. CDR1 is LNHDA and CDR2 is SQIVND in the germline V gene (reference sequence). The CDR3 protein is CASSTGLARPYEQYF. The CDR3 bases are TGTGCCAGTAGTACGGGACTAGCGAGGCCCTACGAGCAGTACTTC.